A selection of T cell receptor beta chains follows, all from one sample in a study of T cell repertoires in aging, cancer and after chemotherapy. MiXCR was run by TCRdb on the multiplex PCR reads, yielding one entry per CDR3 protein. This repertoire shows about 1,200 distinct CDR3 sequences, about 25% found once; its top ten account for about a tenth. The sample comprised blood. The source is a human donor with a blood cancer. CDR3s include the opening cysteine and the closing phenylalanine or tryptophan. The D gene is left open where the match is weak. Rows may omit the clone size; those that give it use once, few, many or a size class.

NA	TRBJ2-2	TRBV5-1	TRBD2	CASSPGLAGVIGNTGELFF	TGCGCCAGCAGCCCCGGACTAGCGGGGGTTATCGGGAACACCGGGGAGCTGTTTTTT
large	TRBJ2-3	TRBV6-1	TRBD2	CASSDLSGGATDTQYF	TGTGCCAGCAGTGATCTAAGCGGGGGGGCGACAGATACGCAGTATTTT
NA	TRBJ2-3	TRBV9	TRBD2	CASSVDQAGGPGAQYF	TGTGCCAGCAGCGTAGATCAAGCGGGGGGGCCCGGGGCGCAGTATTTT
large	TRBJ2-5	TRBV18	TRBD1	CASSPRGREVETQYF	TGTGCCAGCTCACCCAGGGGGCGCGAAGTTGAGACCCAGTACTTC
NA	TRBJ2-1	TRBV30	TRBD2	CAWSVPAGGDNEQFF	TGTGCCTGGAGTGTACCAGCGGGGGGGGACAATGAGCAGTTCTTC
medium-sized	TRBJ2-5	TRBV10-2	NA	CASSEWPKGPETQYF	TGCGCCAGCAGTGAATGGCCTAAGGGGCCAGAGACCCAGTACTTC
once	TRBJ1-1	TRBV5-1	TRBD1	CASSLGQRATEAFF	TGCGCCAGCAGCCTGGGACAGAGGGCAACTGAAGCTTTCTTT
medium-sized	TRBJ2-7	TRBV12-3/TRBV12-4	NA	CASSSGTPTYEQYF	TGTGCCAGCAGTTCCGGGACACCTACTTACGAGCAGTACTTC
medium-sized	TRBJ2-1	TRBV20-1	TRBD1	CSARGTGGWYEQFF	TGCAGTGCTAGAGGGACAGGGGGCTGGTATGAGCAGTTCTTC
few	TRBJ2-5	TRBV28	NA	CASSLTSALETQYF	TGTGCCAGCAGTTTAACGTCGGCTTTGGAGACCCAGTACTTC
NA	TRBJ2-1	TRBV30	TRBD2	CAWSVPAGGGNEQFF	TGTGCCTGGAGTGTACCAGCGGGGGGGGGGAATGAGCAGTTCTTC
large	TRBJ1-1	TRBV29-1	NA	CSGQGSNTEAFF	TGCAGCGGCCAGGGATCGAACACTGAAGCTTTCTTT
medium-sized	TRBJ2-7	TRBV7-9	NA	CASSLPAAYEQYF	TGTGCCAGCAGCTTACCGGCCGCCTACGAGCAGTACTTC
few	TRBJ1-1	TRBV12-3/TRBV12-4	NA	CASSFGGRDTEAFF	TGTGCCAGCAGTTTTGGGGGGCGCGACACTGAAGCTTTCTTT
NA	TRBJ1-1	TRBV20-1	TRBD1	CSATRADRAGTEAFF	TGCAGTGCTACGAGAGCGGACAGGGCGGGCACTGAAGCTTTCTTT
large	TRBJ2-1	TRBV19	NA	CATSRGRYNEQFF	TGTGCCACTTCAAGGGGAAGGTACAATGAGCAGTTCTTC
few	TRBJ1-1	TRBV20-1	TRBD1	CSATRGDRAGTEAFF	TGCAGTGCTACGAGAGGGGACAGGGCGGGCACTGAAGCTTTCTTT
medium-sized	TRBJ1-1	TRBV6-2/TRBV6-3	NA	CASSYIGLSNTEAFF	TGTGCCAGCAGTTACATTGGCCTTTCGAACACTGAAGCTTTCTTT
medium-sized	TRBJ2-1	TRBV5-1	TRBD2	CASSLSSGGAWNEQFF	TGCGCCAGCAGCCTCTCTAGCGGGGGGGCCTGGAATGAGCAGTTCTTC
medium-sized	TRBJ1-4	TRBV20-1	NA	CSATPGGAGEKLFF	TGCAGTGCCACCCCGGGGGGGGCGGGTGAAAAACTGTTTTTT
medium-sized	TRBJ2-2	TRBV7-2	TRBD1	CASSLRGDRITGELFF	TGTGCCAGCAGCTTAAGGGGGGACAGGATCACCGGGGAGCTGTTTTTT
medium-sized	TRBJ1-2	TRBV12-3/TRBV12-4	NA	CASSPGSGNYGYTF	TGTGCCAGCAGTCCCGGGTCAGGGAACTATGGCTACACCTTC
large	TRBJ1-6	TRBV30	NA	CAWSVRSPLHF	TGTGCCTGGAGTGTACGTTCACCCCTCCACTTT
medium-sized	TRBJ2-3	TRBV6-1	TRBD2	CASSVSGRGADTQYF	TGTGCCAGCAGTGTCAGCGGGAGGGGGGCAGATACGCAGTATTTT
large	TRBJ2-3	TRBV5-4	NA	CASSSRTSITDTQYF	TGTGCCAGCAGCTCACGGACTTCAATCACAGATACGCAGTATTTT
medium-sized	TRBJ1-1	TRBV20-1	NA	CSARVGDTEAFF	TGCAGTGCTAGAGTGGGGGACACTGAAGCTTTCTTT
NA	TRBJ2-7	TRBV14	NA	CASSQELSYEQYF	TGTGCCAGCAGCCAAGAATTAAGTTACGAGCAGTACTTC
medium-sized	TRBJ1-1	TRBV5-4	NA	CASSFGSRVNTEAFF	TGTGCCAGCAGCTTCGGCTCCAGGGTGAACACTGAAGCTTTCTTT
medium-sized	TRBJ1-5	TRBV19	NA	CASSIYSKQPQHF	TGTGCCAGTAGTATCTACTCAAAGCAGCCCCAGCATTTT
few	TRBJ1-5	TRBV12-5	TRBD1	CASGLTGRLNQPQHF	TGTGCTAGTGGTCTGACAGGGAGGCTCAATCAGCCCCAGCATTTT
once	TRBJ2-7	TRBV24-1	NA	CATSDYPPISYEQYF	TGTGCCACCAGTGATTACCCCCCCATCTCCTACGAGCAGTACTTC
medium-sized	TRBJ1-1	TRBV5-5	NA	CASSLETAEAFF	TGTGCCAGCAGCTTGGAGACAGCTGAAGCTTTCTTT
NA	TRBJ1-1	TRBV20-1	NA	CSASMAGVMNTEAFF	TGCAGTGCTAGTATGGCAGGGGTCATGAACACTGAAGCTTTCTTT
large	TRBJ2-3	TRBV6-2/TRBV6-3	TRBD2	CASSPRRGAPDTQYF	TGTGCCAGCAGTCCCCGGCGGGGGGCCCCAGATACGCAGTATTTT
medium-sized	TRBJ2-5	TRBV7-9	NA	CASRVTPEETQYF	TGTGCCAGCAGGGTGACCCCTGAAGAGACCCAGTACTTC
large	TRBJ2-5	TRBV10-3	NA	CATRTQMEETQYF	TGTGCCACCCGAACCCAGATGGAAGAGACCCAGTACTTC
medium-sized	TRBJ1-2	TRBV7-2	NA	CASSLEQGLGYTF	TGTGCCAGCAGCTTAGAGCAGGGGCTTGGCTACACCTTC
medium-sized	TRBJ2-7	TRBV19	TRBD1	CASSIARTGPPYEQYF	TGTGCCAGTAGTATAGCTAGGACAGGACCTCCCTACGAGCAGTACTTC
few	TRBJ2-3	TRBV2	NA	CASSEERLTEFTDTQYF	TGTGCCAGCAGTGAAGAGAGGCTAACTGAGTTCACAGATACGCAGTATTTT
large	TRBJ2-3	TRBV6-4	TRBD2	CASSETSGGTDTQYF	TGTGCCAGCAGTGAGACTAGCGGGGGCACAGATACGCAGTATTTT
NA	TRBJ1-6	TRBV13	TRBD1	CASSRTGDNSPLHF	TGTGCCAGCAGCCGGACAGGGGATAATTCACCCCTCCACTTT